A single sample is the source of the 15 T cell receptor beta chains below, sequenced in a study of T cell responses to AZD1222 COVID-19 vaccine. The data were produced by immunoSEQ multiplex PCR, yet TCRdb's version contains in-frame clones alone and is incomplete. This sample has about 120,000 clones, with 91% found just once. The source material was peripheral blood, sampled on day 0 of AZD1222 vaccination. The origin of the receptors is an adult in good health.

The V gene is TRBV19, the J gene TRBJ1-1; perhaps TRBD1 as D (5 bases). The CDR3 extends over 14 amino acids. With 3 bases removed from V and 3 bases from J, the gap between germline ends came to 11 bases. Germline CDR1 is LNHDA and CDR2 is SQIVND (reference sequence). The CDR3 region is CASSMRGEHTEAFF. The CDR3 coding sequence is TGTGCCAGTAGTATGCGGGGGGAACACACTGAAGCTTTCTTT.

CDR3 DNA: TGCAGCGTTGAATATGAAGTGGGAGGACTGTCGGTCACAGATACGCAGTATTTT. Residues: CSVEYEVGGLSVTDTQYF. The J gene is TRBJ2-3, the V gene TRBV29-1; tentatively, D is TRBD2 (6 bases). Trimming shortened V by 2 bases and J by 2 bases, and 23 bases separated the two germline ends. The CDR3 runs to 18 residues. Germline-derived CDR1 and CDR2 are SQVTM and ANQGSEA.

This rearrangement joins TRBV27 to TRBJ1-5, with 8 nucleotides matching TRBD1. This CDR3 is built from 15 residues. Germline CDR1 MNHEY, CDR2 SMNVEV (reference sequence). Trimming at V came to 5 bases and at J to 4 bases, leaving 7 bases not matched to a gene. The CDR3 loop is CASSPRTGPNQPQHF. CDR3 bases: TGTGCCAGCAGTCCTAGGACAGGGCCTAATCAGCCCCAGCATTTT.

The CDR3 sequence is CASKFLGSRTEAFF. The CDR3, as DNA: TGTGCCAGCAAGTTTTTGGGCAGTCGGACTGAAGCTTTCTTT. The V and J genes are TRBV6-5 and TRBJ1-1; D call uncertain. Per germline, CDR1 MNHEY and CDR2 SVGAGI. The CDR3 consists of 14 residues. The V gene lost 7 bases and the J gene lost 5 bases, with 17 bases spanning the gap.

This rearrangement joins TRBV19 to TRBJ1-2; 8 bases match TRBD1. The CDR3 has 14 residues. The germline gives CDR1 LNHDA, CDR2 SQIVND (reference sequence). J lost 3 bases, V lost 5 bases, and 5 bases had no gene match. The CDR3 reads CASSVDREDYGYTF. Written as DNA, the CDR3 is TGTGCCAGTAGTGTGGACAGGGAAGACTATGGCTACACCTTC.

The V call is TRBV23-1, the J call TRBJ1-4; D gene uncertain. Being an ORF, TRBV23-1 has a function that is uncertain. This CDR3 is built from 13 residues. Trimming cost V 11 bases and J 4 bases, with 14 bases left between them. The CDR3 protein is CAGQERNNEKLFF. For the CDR3, the DNA is TGCGCCGGCCAGGAACGGAATAATGAAAAACTGTTTTTT.

This chain uses TRBV5-1 with TRBJ2-7; D gene unclear. The CDR3 has 13 amino acids. Trimming cost V 0 bases and J 1 base, with 5 bases left between them. The germline gives CDR1 SGHRS, CDR2 YFSETQ. The CDR3 here is CASSLESSYEQYF. CDR3 bases: TGCGCCAGCAGCTTGGAGTCTTCCTACGAGCAGTACTTC.

The chain couples TRBV29-1 to TRBJ1-1; D is possibly TRBD1 (5 bases). V lost 7 bases and J lost 5, with 8 bases in between. Germline V gene sequence: CDR1 SQVTM, CDR2 ANQGSEA. The CDR3 has 10 amino acids. The CDR3 nucleotides are TGCAGCGCCGGGGGGACTGAAGCTTTCTTT. Translated: CSAGGTEAFF.

This chain connects TRBV7-2 to TRBJ2-2; tentatively, D is TRBD1 (6 bases). V lost 4 bases and J lost 5, with 11 bases in between. From germline, CDR1 is SGHTA and CDR2 FQGNSA. The CDR3 length is 14 residues. The CDR3 is CASSSLRGTGELFF. CDR3 in DNA: TGTGCCAGCAGCTCCCTCAGGGGAACCGGGGAGCTGTTTTTT.

This clone occurred once. The V gene is TRBV6-1, the J gene TRBJ2-7; D remains unclear. Germline assignment: CDR1 MNHNS and CDR2 SASEGT. There are 12 residues in the CDR3. V was trimmed by 0 bases and J by 4 bases, leaving 4 bases between them. CDR3 in DNA: TGTGCCAGCAGTGAAGCCAGATACGAGCAGTACTTC. Amino acid sequence: CASSEARYEQYF.

This chain links TRBV5-1 with TRBJ2-1, with 9 bases identical to TRBD2. The J segment lost 7 bases and the V segment lost 0 bases, leaving 5 bases of the junction unmatched. The germline V gene has CDR1 SGHRS and CDR2 YFSETQ. CDR3 size: 15 residues. The DNA of the CDR3 is TGCGCCAGCAGCTTGGTAGCGGGAGCTGGTAATGAGCAGTTCTTC. Amino acids: CASSLVAGAGNEQFF.

The chain has TRBV6-5 and TRBJ2-3; 8 nucleotides agree with TRBD2. Germline CDR1 reads MNHEY; CDR2 reads SVGAGI. The CDR3 runs to 15 residues. V dropped 6 bases and J dropped 5; count of bases not matched to a gene: 10. CDR3 in amino acids: CASSRLARFEDTQYF. The DNA for the CDR3 is TGTGCCAGCAGCCGACTAGCGAGGTTTGAAGATACGCAGTATTTT.

This chain joins TRBV28 and TRBJ2-4; 10 nucleotides agree with TRBD2. CDR1 MDHEN and CDR2 SYDVKM come from the germline V gene. V lost 3 bases, J lost 6 bases, and 8 bases stayed unmatched. CDR3 size: 16 residues. The CDR3 DNA reads TGTGCCAGCAGTTTGATTATGACTAGCGGGCTAAACATTCAGTACTTC. Its protein is CASSLIMTSGLNIQYF.

V gene TRBV12-3 or TRBV12-4 combines with J gene TRBJ1-2; D not certain. V was cut by 3 bases and J by 8 bases, with 7 bases left in between. CDR3 size: 11 residues. The CDR3 region is CASSLRAGYTF. CDR3 in DNA: TGTGCCAGCAGTTTGCGGGCCGGCTACACCTTC.

The rearrangement links TRBV7-6 to TRBJ2-1; 8 bases fit TRBD2. With 3 bases clipped from V and 5 bases from J, the junction kept 9 bases outside the gene matches. CDR1 SGHVS and CDR2 FNYEAQ come from the germline V gene. The length of the CDR3 is 16 residues. The CDR3 DNA sequence: TGTGCCAGCAGCTTCCCTCGCGGGAGGTCGGACAATGAGCAGTTCTTC. Translated, it gives CASSFPRGRSDNEQFF.